The rows below give T cell receptor beta chains drawn from one sample of a study of cytomegalovirus exposure and HLA in healthy donors. Some clones are missing from TCRdb's copy, which holds only in-frame ones; the method was immunoSEQ multiplex PCR. The table shows around 130,000 clones, with 82% occurring only once. Sequencing used PBMCs. These receptors were collected from a boy aged 2 to 9 in good health and CMV-seronegative. CDR3s include the opening cysteine and the closing phenylalanine or tryptophan. D genes are given only for firm matches. The size field is filled for only some rows; it gives once, few, many or a size class.

>TRBJ1-1|TRBV7-6|.|TRBD1
CASSFGQDLLPEAFF
TGTGCCAGCAGCTTCGGACAGGACCTTTTACCTGAAGCTTTCTTT
>TRBJ1-2|TRBV12-5|.|.
CASGLLHNYGYTF
TGTGCTAGTGGCCTGTTACATAACTATGGCTACACCTTC
>TRBJ2-3|TRBV7-3|once|TRBD2
CASSLASGGSTDTQYF
TGTGCCAGCAGCTTAGCTAGCGGGGGGAGCACAGATACGCAGTATTTT
>TRBJ2-1|TRBV18|.|TRBD1
CASSPWQGVSNEQFF
TGTGCCAGCTCACCATGGCAGGGGGTGTCGAATGAGCAGTTCTTC
>TRBJ1-1|TRBV5-1|.|.
CASSLEVAGPEAEAFF
TGCGCCAGCAGCTTGGAAGTTGCAGGGCCTGAGGCTGAAGCTTTCTTT
>TRBJ1-6|TRBV15|.|.
CATGRENSPLHF
TGTGCCACCGGCAGGGAGAATTCACCCCTCCACTTT
>TRBJ1-3|TRBV7-9|.|TRBD1
CASNHRGPSGNTIYF
TGTGCCAGCAATCACAGGGGGCCCTCTGGAAACACCATATATTTT
>TRBJ1-1|TRBV5-5|.|.
CASSHRSGVAEAFF
TGTGCCAGCAGCCATAGGTCGGGGGTGGCTGAAGCTTTCTTT
>TRBJ1-1|TRBV2|.|.
CASSRTGLTEAFF
TGTGCCAGCAGTAGAACAGGGCTCACTGAAGCTTTCTTT
>TRBJ2-7|TRBV21-1|.|.
CASSKRVPGQLRTGVYEQYF
TGTGCCAGCAGCAAAAGGGTACCGGGACAACTCAGAACAGGGGTCTACGAGCAGTACTTC
>TRBJ2-7|TRBV6-6|few|.
CASKYGREPPF
TGTGCCAGCAAGTACGGCCGGGAACCTCCTTTC
>TRBJ1-2|TRBV6-1|.|TRBD1
CASRIDRANYGYTF
TGTGCCAGCAGGATCGACAGGGCCAACTATGGCTACACCTTC
>TRBJ1-4|TRBV30|.|.
CAWDDSEKLFF
TGTGCCTGGGATGACAGTGAAAAACTGTTTTTT
>TRBJ1-5|TRBV18|.|TRBD1
CASSPGQGVDQPQHF
TGTGCCAGCTCACCCGGACAGGGGGTTGATCAGCCCCAGCATTTT
>TRBJ1-1|TRBV19|.|TRBD1
CASRDRVAEAFF
TGTGCCAGTAGAGACAGGGTGGCTGAAGCTTTCTTT
>TRBJ1-6|TRBV2|.|TRBD1
CASRGDRLPLHF
TGTGCCAGCAGGGGGGACAGGCTCCCCCTCCACTTT
>TRBJ2-1|TRBV27|.|.
CASGIGRDEQFF
TGTGCCAGCGGAATAGGGAGAGATGAGCAGTTCTTC
>TRBJ2-1|TRBV6-5|few|TRBD2
CASSSGTSGYNEQFF
TGTGCCAGCAGCTCTGGGACTAGCGGATACAATGAGCAGTTCTTC
>TRBJ2-5|TRBV19|.|.
CASSIGLGQRAQYF
TGTGCCAGTAGTATAGGGTTGGGTCAGCGGGCCCAGTACTTC
>TRBJ1-6|TRBV30|.|TRBD1
CAWSVGQWRNSPLHF
TGTGCCTGGAGTGTGGGACAGTGGCGTAATTCACCCCTCCACTTT
>TRBJ1-1|TRBV11-3|.|TRBD1
CASSLQGANTEAFF
TGTGCCAGCAGCTTACAGGGGGCGAACACTGAAGCTTTCTTT
>TRBJ1-2|TRBV14|few|.
CASSPRRSPYGYTF
TGTGCCAGCAGCCCTCGGAGAAGTCCCTATGGCTACACCTTC
>TRBJ2-3|TRBV5-1|.|.
CASSLWTDADTDTQYF
TGCGCCAGCAGCCTCTGGACAGATGCTGACACAGATACGCAGTATTTT
>TRBJ1-2|TRBV4-1|.|.
CASSQEVRGGGGYGYTF
TGCGCCAGCAGCCAAGAAGTAAGGGGAGGGGGGGGCTATGGCTACACCTTC
>TRBJ2-5|TRBV15|few|TRBD2
CATSRAPGLAVTETQYF
TGTGCCACCAGCAGAGCCCCCGGACTAGCGGTTACAGAGACCCAGTACTTC
>TRBJ1-2|TRBV10-2|.|TRBD1
CASSETGVGDTF
TGCGCCAGCAGCGAGACAGGGGTGGGGGACACCTTC